This T cell receptor (beta chain) is drawn from a study of T cell responses to AZD1222 COVID-19 vaccine. Study-level findings and limits: Spike-specific TCR breadth and depth grew following two AZD1222 doses.

Trimming removed 1 base from V and 4 bases from J, with 13 bases in between. CDR1 and CDR2 (germline): LNHDA, SQIVND (reference sequence). The CDR3 consists of 16 residues. Libraries were prepared by immunoSEQ multiplex PCR; TCRdb keeps only in-frame clonotypes and omits some of them. The sample yields tens of thousands of clones, 85% to 90% seen once. In the case of this clone: Its antigen is unidentified.

This clonotype was obtained from an adult who received the AZD1222 COVID-19 vaccine. The chain carries TRBV19 and TRBJ2-2; D could derive from TRBD1 or TRBD2 (6 bases each). The source was peripheral blood, collected 28 days after the second AZD1222 dose. CDR3: CASSIGGGRITGELFF. DNA of the CDR3: TGTGCCAGTAGTATAGGTGGGGGGCGTATCACCGGGGAGCTGTTTTTT.